This T cell receptor (beta chain) was recorded in a study of CD8 T cells in Susac syndrome (dated by TCRdb to the late 2010s). In terms of the full investigation: The study used repertoire sequencing to test whether antigen drove CD8+ T cell activation and differentiation in Susac syndrome.

To note about this clonotype: Its cognate antigen has yet to be identified. Base-call qualities are not available, and no considerably larger clone is one nucleotide away.

RNA was extracted using the RNeasy kit, and about 0.45 to 1 ug of the RNA was reverse transcribed with random hexamers. The immunoSEQ multiplex PCR assay, covering 54 Vbeta and 13 Jbeta segments, was used to amplify TCR beta CDR3 regions. PCR amplification bias was corrected using a synthetic template baseline for primer optimization and computational correction. The original pipeline was this. Reads were assigned to V, D and J genes according to IMGT and analyzed in immunoSEQ Analyzer, with only productive sequences retained. Clonality was computed as one minus Shannon entropy normalized by log2 of the number of productive unique sequences. For each patient and control, public and private clones were evaluated among the 100 most prevalent clones. Clones were defined as Susac-specific when absent from the healthy and MS cohorts, from roughly 1,100 published viral clones and from other ImmuneACCESS disease sequences. In TCRdb, the public reads were trimmed at Q25 with fastp and aligned with MiXCR, with productive beta chains retained. Each entry merges the rows of one CDR3 protein and shows their most common DNA and genes. Clone size and V and J calls follow TCRdb, not the original study. This sample lists 300,000 or so distinct CDR3 sequences; approximately 90% were detected once. The top ten hold about 0.063% of the sample.

There are 14 amino acids in the CDR3, from cysteine to phenylalanine inclusive. The CDR3 DNA has 42 bases and is translated from base 1. The germline ends are 15 bases apart after V is trimmed by 5 bases and J by 7 bases. Peripheral blood CD8+ and CD4+ T cells from healthy donors, Susac syndrome patients and multiple sclerosis patients were profiled by high-throughput TCR beta sequencing. The multiple sclerosis controls were treatment-naive patients who had stable or active relapsing-remitting disease and met the revised McDonald criteria. Bulk CD8+ and CD4+ T cells were purified magnetically by negative isolation, whereas CD8+ TEMRA cells were enriched by FACS. Blood was collected in EDTA tubes and processed within 24 hours, with PBMCs isolated through density gradient centrifugation. PBMCs intended for TCR sequencing were cryopreserved in liquid nitrogen and thawed later in a water bath at 37 degrees C. The sorted or isolated CD4+, CD8+ and CD8+ TEMRA cells had a purity of 90% or higher.

Overall study outcomes, separate from this receptor: The number of individuals in the TCR sequencing and HLA analysis was recognized as being relatively small.

This sequence uses TRBV12-3 or TRBV12-4 and TRBJ1-5, with TRBD1 perhaps the D gene, on 6 matching bases. The receptor's source is a human donor with multiple sclerosis. Input material: CD4+ T cells from PBMCs. The CDR3 corresponds to CASSPPGGGQPQHF. In nucleotide form, the sequence is TGTGCCAGCAGTCCCCCCGGGGGGGGCCAGCCCCAGCATTTT.